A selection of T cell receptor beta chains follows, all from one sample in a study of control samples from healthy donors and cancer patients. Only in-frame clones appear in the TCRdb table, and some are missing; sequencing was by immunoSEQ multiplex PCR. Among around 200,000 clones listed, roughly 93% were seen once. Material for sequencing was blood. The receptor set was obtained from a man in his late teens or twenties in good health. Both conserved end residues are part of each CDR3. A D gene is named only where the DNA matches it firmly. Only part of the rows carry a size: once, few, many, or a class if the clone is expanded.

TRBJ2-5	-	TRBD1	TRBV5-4	CASSTGTEKETQYF	TGTGCCAGCAGCACAGGGACAGAGAAAGAGACCCAGTACTTC
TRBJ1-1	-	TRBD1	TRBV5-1	CASSLEGQRSNTEAFF	TGCGCCAGCAGCTTGGAGGGACAGAGATCGAACACTGAAGCTTTCTTT
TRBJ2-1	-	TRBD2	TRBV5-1	CASSLFPAGGGYNEQFF	TGCGCCAGCAGCTTGTTCCCAGCGGGGGGCGGATACAATGAGCAGTTCTTC
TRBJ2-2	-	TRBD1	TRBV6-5	CASKRTGANTGELFF	TGTGCCAGCAAAAGGACAGGGGCAAACACCGGGGAGCTGTTTTTT
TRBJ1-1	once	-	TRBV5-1	CASSLEGGEAFF	TGCGCCAGCAGCTTGGAGGGAGGGGAAGCTTTCTTT
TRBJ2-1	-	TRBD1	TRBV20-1	CSASTTGGASYEQFF	TGCAGTGCTAGTACCACAGGGGGCGCTTCATATGAGCAGTTCTTC
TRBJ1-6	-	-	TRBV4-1	CASKSTDTNNSPLHF	TGCGCCAGCAAAAGTACGGATACGAATAATTCACCCCTCCACTTT
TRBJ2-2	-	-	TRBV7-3	CASSLVDNTGELFF	TGTGCCAGCAGCTTAGTTGACAACACCGGGGAGCTGTTTTTT
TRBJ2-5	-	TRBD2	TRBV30	CAWSVRGGAEETQYF	TGTGCCTGGAGTGTACGGGGGGGGGCGGAAGAGACCCAGTACTTC
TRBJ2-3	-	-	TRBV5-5	CASSLGRDGDTQYF	TGTGCCAGCAGCTTGGGTAGGGATGGGGATACGCAGTATTTT
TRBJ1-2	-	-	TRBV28	CASSLPLGGYTF	TGTGCCAGCAGTTTACCACTGGGTGGCTACACCTTC
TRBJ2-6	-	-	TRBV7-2	CASSLDVSSGANVLTF	TGTGCCAGCAGCTTAGATGTGTCCTCTGGGGCCAACGTCCTGACTTTC
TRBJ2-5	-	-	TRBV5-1	CASSSRTAYQETQYF	TGCGCCAGCAGCTCGAGGACAGCCTACCAAGAGACCCAGTACTTC
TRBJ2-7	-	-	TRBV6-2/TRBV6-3	CASSYAPLQGYEQYF	TGTGCCAGCAGTTACGCGCCCCTGCAGGGCTACGAGCAGTACTTC
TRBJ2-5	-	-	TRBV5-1	CASSDSGTALGTQYF	TGCGCCAGCAGCGATTCCGGGACTGCCCTCGGGACCCAGTACTTC
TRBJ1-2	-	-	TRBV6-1	CASSEGYYGYTF	TGTGCCAGCAGTGAGGGGTACTATGGCTACACCTTC